The sequence of this T cell receptor (beta chain) was determined in a study of radiotherapy plus CTLA-4 blockade in lung cancer (dated by TCRdb to 2017 to 2018). In the study overall: Objective responses occurred in 15% to 20% of enrolled patients, and roughly 30% achieved disease control. What the research found in general, with its limitations: TCR clones derived from tumors expanded in peripheral blood after treatment with radiotherapy and ipilimumab. Increased serum interferon-beta after radiation, together with early dynamic changes in blood T cell clones, were reported to be the strongest predictors of response.

The library was obtained by the immunoSEQ multiplex PCR assay. TCRdb obtained this table from immuneACCESS and retained in-frame rearrangements with V and J assigned. These tables miss some clones; where compared with another copy, unresolved V genes account for less than half of the shortfall, and the remainder is unexplained. The sample table shows under 55,000 clones, and 82% are seen once. The top ten clones comprise 3.3% of the sample. V loses 4 bases, J loses 3 bases, and the germline ends lie 21 bases apart. Based on the germline V gene, the CDR1 and CDR2 sequences are MDHEN and SYDVKM. The cysteine opens and the phenylalanine closes a CDR3 of 17 amino acids. Only CDR3 DNA is held: 51 bases, read in frame from base 1. On this clone itself: The clone's antigen remains unknown. The input lacks base qualities; no much larger clone sits a single base away.

In this study, focal radiation therapy paired with CTLA-4 blockade (ipilimumab) was tested in patients who had chemo-refractory metastatic non-small-cell lung cancer. The clonotype comes from a human donor with non-small cell lung cancer who had stable disease on radiotherapy plus ipilimumab. The sample here was peripheral blood, taken from a patient treated with radiotherapy plus ipilimumab. The chain uses TRBV28 and TRBJ1-1; 5 matching bases give a weak D call of TRBD1. DNA sequence: TGTGCCAGCAGTTCCAGGACGTCGGGGGGGAAGTACACTGAAGCTTTCTTT. Its amino acids are CASSSRTSGGKYTEAFF.